The rows below give T cell receptor beta chains drawn from one sample of a study of T cell repertoires in ileal Crohn's disease. Using immunoSEQ multiplex PCR, the repertoire was profiled, and TCRdb retains in-frame clones only, with some absent. The profile shows a few thousand clones, roughly 80% of them singletons. Sequencing was done on a sample of ileal tissue. Receptor source: an adult with Crohn's disease. CDR3s include the opening cysteine and the closing phenylalanine or tryptophan. The D gene is left open where the match is weak. Expanded clones get a size class; other rows say once, few or many, or leave the size out.

v_gene: TRBV9
j_gene: TRBJ2-1
d_gene: TRBD2
abundance: -
CDR3aa: CASGLAGREQFF
CDR3nt: TGCGCATCGGGACTAGCGGGCCGAGAGCAGTTCTTC

v_gene: TRBV19
j_gene: TRBJ2-5
d_gene: -
abundance: -
CDR3aa: CASSIVSAGQETQYF
CDR3nt: TGTGCCAGTAGTATAGTCTCAGCGGGCCAAGAGACCCAGTACTTC

v_gene: TRBV28
j_gene: TRBJ1-1
d_gene: TRBD1
abundance: -
CDR3aa: CASSSGQPQEAFF
CDR3nt: TGTGCCAGCAGTTCGGGACAGCCTCAGGAAGCTTTCTTT

v_gene: TRBV5-1
j_gene: TRBJ2-7
d_gene: TRBD1
abundance: -
CDR3aa: CASSSPPGQGMYEQYF
CDR3nt: TGCGCCAGCAGCTCTCCACCGGGACAGGGGATGTACGAGCAGTACTTC

v_gene: TRBV2
j_gene: TRBJ1-5
d_gene: TRBD1
abundance: -
CDR3aa: CASSDSTGVGNQPQHF
CDR3nt: TGTGCCAGCAGTGATTCGACAGGGGTCGGCAATCAGCCCCAGCATTTT

v_gene: TRBV7-8
j_gene: TRBJ2-7
d_gene: -
abundance: -
CDR3aa: CASSERGSYEQYF
CDR3nt: TGTGCCAGCAGCGAGCGTGGGTCCTACGAGCAGTACTTC

v_gene: TRBV5-1
j_gene: TRBJ2-1
d_gene: -
abundance: -
CDR3aa: CASSLNSGSNEQFF
CDR3nt: TGCGCCAGCAGCTTGAACAGCGGTAGCAATGAGCAGTTCTTC

v_gene: TRBV14
j_gene: TRBJ1-1
d_gene: TRBD1
abundance: -
CDR3aa: CASSQFRDRAPEAFF
CDR3nt: TGTGCCAGCAGCCAATTCCGGGACAGGGCCCCTGAAGCTTTCTTT

v_gene: TRBV4-1
j_gene: TRBJ2-7
d_gene: TRBD2
abundance: -
CDR3aa: CASSPGTSGVYYEQYF
CDR3nt: TGCGCCAGCAGCCCCGGGACTAGCGGAGTGTACTACGAGCAGTACTTC

v_gene: TRBV5-4
j_gene: TRBJ2-7
d_gene: -
abundance: -
CDR3aa: CASSFQGRELYF
CDR3nt: TGTGCCAGCAGCTTCCAGGGGCGGGAGTTGTACTTC

v_gene: TRBV7-2
j_gene: TRBJ1-4
d_gene: TRBD1
abundance: -
CDR3aa: CASSPGQTTNEKLFF
CDR3nt: TGTGCCAGCAGCCCGGGACAGACAACTAATGAAAAACTGTTTTTT

v_gene: TRBV7-2
j_gene: TRBJ2-3
d_gene: TRBD2
abundance: -
CDR3aa: CASSSSGSTQYF
CDR3nt: TGTGCCAGCAGCTCCAGCGGGAGCACGCAGTATTTT

v_gene: TRBV27
j_gene: TRBJ2-7
d_gene: TRBD2
abundance: -
CDR3aa: CASRSWTSGSYEQYF
CDR3nt: TGTGCCAGCAGATCCTGGACTAGCGGGAGCTACGAGCAGTACTTC

v_gene: TRBV5-4
j_gene: TRBJ2-7
d_gene: TRBD2
abundance: once
CDR3aa: CAISGGELAGAEVQYF
CDR3nt: TGTGCCATCTCGGGGGGCGAACTAGCGGGGGCCGAGGTACAGTACTTC

v_gene: TRBV5-1
j_gene: TRBJ1-4
d_gene: -
abundance: -
CDR3aa: CASSLDGVLNEKLFF
CDR3nt: TGCGCCAGCAGCTTAGATGGAGTTCTTAATGAAAAACTGTTTTTT

v_gene: TRBV4-1
j_gene: TRBJ1-5
d_gene: -
abundance: -
CDR3aa: CASSQGPSSNQPQHF
CDR3nt: TGCGCCAGCAGCCAAGGGCCCTCGAGCAATCAGCCCCAGCATTTT

v_gene: TRBV6-1
j_gene: TRBJ2-5
d_gene: -
abundance: -
CDR3aa: CASNVNQRETQYF
CDR3nt: TGTGCCAGCAATGTGAATCAGAGGGAGACCCAGTACTTC

v_gene: TRBV7-9
j_gene: TRBJ1-2
d_gene: TRBD1
abundance: -
CDR3aa: CASSPRTGNSYGYTF
CDR3nt: TGTGCCAGCAGCCCCCGGACAGGGAACTCCTATGGCTACACCTTC

v_gene: TRBV5-1
j_gene: TRBJ2-4
d_gene: TRBD1
abundance: -
CDR3aa: CASSLGAETGVIQYF
CDR3nt: TGCGCCAGCAGCTTGGGGGCAGAGACAGGGGTAATTCAGTACTTC

v_gene: TRBV11-2
j_gene: TRBJ2-4
d_gene: TRBD1
abundance: -
CDR3aa: CASSRSDRGRVNIQYF
CDR3nt: TGTGCCAGCAGCCGAAGCGACAGGGGGCGCGTCAACATTCAGTACTTC

v_gene: TRBV4-2
j_gene: TRBJ1-3
d_gene: -
abundance: once
CDR3aa: CASSQDVGVSGNTIYF
CDR3nt: TGTGCCAGCAGCCAAGATGTAGGGGTCTCTGGAAACACCATATATTTT

v_gene: TRBV5-4
j_gene: TRBJ2-1
d_gene: TRBD1
abundance: once
CDR3aa: CASSLGQGAMNEQFF
CDR3nt: TGTGCCAGCAGCTTGGGACAGGGGGCAATGAATGAGCAGTTCTTC

v_gene: TRBV28
j_gene: TRBJ2-7
d_gene: -
abundance: -
CDR3aa: CASSLHSGRGRSYEQYF
CDR3nt: TGTGCCAGCAGTCTACACTCTGGGCGAGGGCGGTCCTACGAGCAGTACTTC

v_gene: TRBV19
j_gene: TRBJ2-1
d_gene: TRBD2
abundance: few
CDR3aa: CASSIQTSGFEQFF
CDR3nt: TGTGCCAGTAGTATCCAGACTAGCGGGTTTGAGCAGTTCTTC

v_gene: TRBV5-4
j_gene: TRBJ2-1
d_gene: TRBD2
abundance: -
CDR3aa: CASSFGLAGANEQFF
CDR3nt: TGTGCCAGCAGCTTCGGACTAGCGGGAGCAAATGAGCAGTTCTTC

v_gene: TRBV7-9
j_gene: TRBJ1-4
d_gene: TRBD1
abundance: -
CDR3aa: CASGSERQGNREKLFF
CDR3nt: TGTGCCAGCGGATCCGAACGACAGGGAAACCGGGAAAAACTGTTTTTT